This is a list of T cell receptor beta chains from one sample in a study of tumor and adjacent non-tumor tissue in lung cancer. TCRdb reprocessed the multiplex PCR reads with MiXCR, giving one entry per CDR3 protein. The repertoire has roughly 67,000 distinct CDR3 sequences, around 82% of them found once; the top ten carry roughly 45%. Sequencing was carried out using distant non-tumor lung tissue. These receptors all stem from a man aged 55-75 years with non-small cell lung cancer. The CDR3 runs from the conserved cysteine through the conserved F or W. A D gene is named only where the DNA matches it firmly. Rows give clone size only sometimes, using once, few, many, or a class for an expanded clone.

D	V	J	size	DNA	CDR3
-	TRBV29-1	TRBJ2-5	-	TGCAGCATTGAAGGGGGGATGGGGGGAACGGAGACCCAGTACTTC	CSIEGGMGGTETQYF
-	TRBV7-9	TRBJ1-1	-	TGTGTCAGCAGCTTATTGTTCGGTGGCACTGAAGCTTTCTTT	CVSSLLFGGTEAFF
TRBD1	TRBV29-1	TRBJ1-2	-	TGCAGCATATGTTGGGGGGACAGGCCCGCCTACGGCTACACCTTC	CSICWGDRPAYGYTF
-	TRBV4-1	TRBJ2-7	many	TGCGCCAGCAGCCAAGCAACCGGACTTCGAACCTACGAGCAGTACTTC	CASSQATGLRTYEQYF
TRBD2	TRBV29-1	TRBJ2-3	-	TGCAGCCCAAAAAGCGGGAGGATTAACACAGATACGCAGTATTTT	CSPKSGRINTDTQYF
-	TRBV29-1	TRBJ1-1	-	TGCAGCGTTGCTTATGGGGGTTGGGACATTGAAGCTTTCTTT	CSVAYGGWDIEAFF
-	TRBV28	TRBJ2-1	-	TGTGCCAGCAGTCCTAGCAGTGCTTACAATGAGCACTTCTTC	CASSPSSAYNEHFF
-	TRBV4-1	TRBJ1-5	-	TGCGCCAGCAGTCCGGAGGGGGGGAGGCGTCAGCCCCAGCATTTT	CASSPEGGRRQPQHF
-	TRBV11-2	TRBJ2-2	-	TGTGTCAGCAGCTTTAACGCGGGCGGGGAGTTGTTTTTT	CVSSFNAGGELFF
-	TRBV4-2	TRBJ2-7	-	TGTGCCAGCAGCCCCGGCGGTAGCGTAAACTACGAGCAGTATTTC	CASSPGGSVNYEQYF
-	TRBV29-1	TRBJ2-7	many	TGCAGCGTTGTAGGACGGGGGTACGAGCAGTACTTC	CSVVGRGYEQYF
TRBD2	TRBV6-2/TRBV6-3	TRBJ2-1	-	TGTGCCAGCAGCTACTCTCCGACTAGCGGGATCTACAATGAGCAGCTCTTC	CASSYSPTSGIYNEQLF
-	TRBV5-1	TRBJ1-2	-	TGCGCCAGCAACTTGAATACGGATTCGCCCTATGGCTACACCTTC	CASNLNTDSPYGYTF
TRBD2	TRBV12-3/TRBV12-4	TRBJ2-7	medium-sized	TGTGCCAGCAGTTTACTAGCGGGAGGATACGAGCAGTACTTC	CASSLLAGGYEQYF
-	TRBV13	TRBJ2-3	once	TGTGCCAGCAGCTTAGCAAGACATAACACAGATACACAGTATTTT	CASSLARHNTDTQYF
-	TRBV20-1	TRBJ1-2	-	TGCAGTACTAGAATAGAGGCTAACCATGGCTACACCTTC	CSTRIEANHGYTF
-	TRBV6-5	TRBJ2-3	few	TGTGCCAGCAGTACCAGGATTACGGACACAGATACGCAATATTTT	CASSTRITDTDTQYF